This is a list of T cell receptor beta chains from one sample in a study of blood T cell repertoires in COVID-19. The method was immunoSEQ multiplex PCR; TCRdb's version includes in-frame clones alone and lacks a portion of them. In the table there are about 500,000 clones, approximately 90% of which are singletons. Specimen: PBMCs or T cells enriched from blood (not recorded which). Receptor source: a woman younger than 35 who had recovered from COVID-19. CDR3s include the opening cysteine and the closing phenylalanine or tryptophan. The order of the fields is V gene, D gene, clone size, J gene, CDR3 DNA, CDR3 protein. The D gene is left open where the match is weak. Size is omitted from some rows. Given values are once, few, many or a class for expanded clones.

>TRBV19|NA|NA|TRBJ1-2
TGTGCCAGTAGTAGCCTCCTAGGCCTCACCTTC
CASSSLLGLTF
>TRBV11-2|TRBD1|NA|TRBJ2-7
TGTGCCAGCAGCCAGGACAGGGGACCATACTACGAGCAGTACTTC
CASSQDRGPYYEQYF
>TRBV19|TRBD2|NA|TRBJ2-1
TGTGCCAGTATTGGGACTACCATCACGAATGAGCAGTTCTTC
CASIGTTITNEQFF
>TRBV6-5|NA|NA|TRBJ2-7
TGTGCCAGCAGTTACTCGGGACTCAGCTCCTACGAGCAGTACTTC
CASSYSGLSSYEQYF
>TRBV2|NA|NA|TRBJ1-5
TGTGCCAGCAGCCCGGACATGGCGGGCAATCAGCCCCAGCATTTT
CASSPDMAGNQPQHF
>TRBV5-5|NA|NA|TRBJ2-3
TGTGCCAGCAGCTTGGAGGGGGAGGATACGCAGTATTTT
CASSLEGEDTQYF
>TRBV9|TRBD1|NA|TRBJ2-1
TGTGCCAGCAGCGTTCGAGGGGGCGATGAGCAGTTCTTC
CASSVRGGDEQFF
>TRBV7-8|TRBD2|NA|TRBJ2-1
TGTGCCAGCAGCTTAGCGGGGGGGTACAATGAGCAGTTCTTC
CASSLAGGYNEQFF
>TRBV5-1|NA|NA|TRBJ2-7
TGCGCCAGCAGTAATGAGGGCCCGGTCATCGGCGAGCAGTACTTC
CASSNEGPVIGEQYF
>TRBV30|NA|NA|TRBJ2-7
TGTGCCTGGAGTATGAGGGCCCGGGGTAACGAGCAGTACTTC
CAWSMRARGNEQYF
>TRBV3-1/TRBV3-2|NA|NA|TRBJ2-3
TGTGCCAGCAGCGGGAGAAGTCAATCAGATACGCAGTATTTT
CASSGRSQSDTQYF
>TRBV6-5|NA|NA|TRBJ1-5
TGTGCCAGCAGGCAGGGGTCCCATCAGCCCCAGCATTTT
CASRQGSHQPQHF
>TRBV11-2|NA|NA|TRBJ1-6
TGTGCCAGCAGCTTAGATAATAGGGGAAATTCACCCCTCCACTTT
CASSLDNRGNSPLHF
>TRBV2|TRBD2|NA|TRBJ2-1
TGTGCCAGCAACCGGGAGCGGGGGGTCCTCAAGACCTCCTACAATGAGCAGTTCTTC
CASNRERGVLKTSYNEQFF
>TRBV12-2|NA|NA|TRBJ1-1
TGTGCAAGTCGCCTCCGGCAGGGGATAGCTGAAGCTTTCTTT
CASRLRQGIAEAFF
>TRBV2|NA|NA|TRBJ1-1
TGTGCCAGCAGTGCTGAACAGACCACTGAAGCTTTCTTT
CASSAEQTTEAFF
>TRBV18|NA|NA|TRBJ2-3
TGTGCCAGCTCACCACCCGTGGCCATGGCAGATACGCAGTATTTT
CASSPPVAMADTQYF
>TRBV28|TRBD1|NA|TRBJ1-6
TGTGCCAGCAATGGGGACAGTTATAATTCACCCCTCCACTTT
CASNGDSYNSPLHF
>TRBV18|NA|NA|TRBJ1-1
TGTGCCAGCTCACCAATCTCGCAGGCCCAGAACACTGAAGCTTTCTTT
CASSPISQAQNTEAFF
>TRBV4-1|TRBD1|NA|TRBJ2-7
TGCGCCAGCAGCCGAGGCTTACAGGGGGCCGGTTACGAGCAGTACTTC
CASSRGLQGAGYEQYF
>TRBV30|NA|NA|TRBJ1-1
TGTGCCTGGGGTGCCAAGTGGGGAAGGGGGACTGAAGCTTTCTTT
CAWGAKWGRGTEAFF
>TRBV5-4|TRBD1|NA|TRBJ1-2
TGTGCCAGCAGCTTCAAGGGGGCGTGGGGCTACACCTTC
CASSFKGAWGYTF
>TRBV7-9|TRBD1|NA|TRBJ1-2
TGTGCCAGCAGCCCATTACAGGGGCCGTTGGGTGGCTACACCTTC
CASSPLQGPLGGYTF
>TRBV2|NA|NA|TRBJ2-7
TGTGCCAGCAGTACCTATTACGAGCAGTACTTC
CASSTYYEQYF
>TRBV7-6|NA|NA|TRBJ1-2
TGTGCCAGCAGCTCCCGTCCCTCAGGTGGCTACACCTTC
CASSSRPSGGYTF
>TRBV5-1|NA|NA|TRBJ1-1
TGCGCCAGCAGCTCCGACGGAGGGAACACTGAAGCTTTCTTT
CASSSDGGNTEAFF
>TRBV2|NA|NA|TRBJ1-1
TGTGCCAGCAGCTCCCACCGGACAGTCGACACTGAAGCTTTCTTT
CASSSHRTVDTEAFF
>TRBV7-2|NA|NA|TRBJ2-5
TGTGCCAGCAGCGGCGGGCCCAACTTTGTGAAGACCCAGTACTTC
CASSGGPNFVKTQYF
>TRBV4-1|NA|NA|TRBJ1-2
TGCGCCAGCAGCCAAGATAGGGAGGGCTACACCTTC
CASSQDREGYTF
>TRBV6-6|TRBD1|NA|TRBJ1-4
TGTGCCAGCAGTTACGAGGGGGCGAGGGTAGGAAAACTGTTTTTT
CASSYEGARVGKLFF
>TRBV30|NA|NA|TRBJ1-2
TGTGCCTGGAGTGGAACCGGCTATGGCTACACCTTC
CAWSGTGYGYTF
>TRBV19|TRBD2|once|TRBJ2-5
TGTGCCAGTAGTATGGGACTAGCGGGGGGGACCCAGTACTTC
CASSMGLAGGTQYF
>TRBV23-1|TRBD1|NA|TRBJ2-7
TGCGCCAGCCATCCAGTAAGGACAGGGGTTTACGAGCAGTACTTC
CASHPVRTGVYEQYF
>TRBV6-5|NA|NA|TRBJ1-4
TGTGCCAGCAGTTTGTCAGGGGTTGAGAATGAAAAACTGTTTTTT
CASSLSGVENEKLFF
>TRBV20-1|NA|NA|TRBJ1-1
TGCAGTGCTAGAACCCCGCAGGAAGCTTTCTTT
CSARTPQEAFF
>TRBV5-4|NA|NA|TRBJ1-1
TGTGCCAGCAGACTCGAGAACACTGAAGCTTTCTTT
CASRLENTEAFF
>TRBV2|NA|NA|TRBJ1-4
TGTGCCAGCAGTGGGGGGACGGCGGGAAATGAAAAACTGTTTTTT
CASSGGTAGNEKLFF
>TRBV18|NA|few|TRBJ1-1
TGTGCCAGCTCACCATCAATAGGCAGGGCGAACACTGAAGCTTTCTTT
CASSPSIGRANTEAFF
>TRBV2|TRBD2|NA|TRBJ2-5
TGTGCCAGCAGTGGTAGCGGGGGATTTCAAGAGACCCAGTACTTC
CASSGSGGFQETQYF
>TRBV6-5|TRBD1|NA|TRBJ1-2
TGTGCCAGCAGCCCGACAGGGGACCACTATGGCTACACCTTC
CASSPTGDHYGYTF
>TRBV30|NA|NA|TRBJ1-1
TGTGCCTGGAGCCCTGGGACGGGGGGCACTGAAGCTTTCTTT
CAWSPGTGGTEAFF
>TRBV6-2/TRBV6-3|TRBD1|NA|TRBJ2-7
TGTGCCAGCAGTTACCGACGAACAGGGGATGGGACCTACGAGCAGTACTTC
CASSYRRTGDGTYEQYF
>TRBV7-2|NA|NA|TRBJ1-2
TGTGCCAGCAGCTTGGTCGGGGAGGGGCGGTATGGCTACACCTTC
CASSLVGEGRYGYTF
>TRBV9|TRBD2|NA|TRBJ2-3
TGTGCCAGCAGCAAAAGGGGTCTAGCGGGGGATAGGGCCACAGATACGCAGTATTTT
CASSKRGLAGDRATDTQYF
>TRBV19|NA|NA|TRBJ1-5
TGTGCCAGTCGCCGGGGCGGGGGGGGCGAACAGCCCCAGCATTTT
CASRRGGGGEQPQHF
>TRBV5-1|TRBD1|NA|TRBJ1-2
TGCGCCAGCAGCTGGGACAGGGGCGCTAACTATGGCTACACCTTC
CASSWDRGANYGYTF
>TRBV9|NA|NA|TRBJ1-1
TGTGCCAGCAGCCCGGAGGGGGGGGCGACTGAAGCTTTCTTT
CASSPEGGATEAFF
>TRBV7-6|NA|NA|TRBJ2-3
TGTGCCAGCAGCCCCGACTCCGCCCTCACGCAGTATTTT
CASSPDSALTQYF
>TRBV19|NA|NA|TRBJ1-2
TGTGCCAGTAGTCTCTCCCAGGGGTCACTAGTCTATGGCTACACCTTC
CASSLSQGSLVYGYTF
>TRBV12-5|TRBD1|NA|TRBJ1-5
TGTGCTAGTGGTTCTGGGACAGGGGGGGTTCAGCCCCAGCATTTT
CASGSGTGGVQPQHF
>TRBV19|NA|NA|TRBJ2-3
TGTGCCAGTAGCATCCGGGATCCTGGGGGGAGTGCGCAGTATTTT
CASSIRDPGGSAQYF
>TRBV24-1|TRBD1|NA|TRBJ2-2
TGTGCCACCAGTGATTGGGACAGGGCGAACACCGGGGAGCTGTTTTTT
CATSDWDRANTGELFF